One sample yielded the 13 T cell receptor beta chains listed below, sequenced in a study of CD8+CD57+ T cells in acquired aplastic anemia (dated by TCRdb to the late 2010s). The sequencer listed for this sample is Illumina HiSeq 2000. TCR beta VDJ combination and CDR3 sequence profiling used genomic DNA as the template. TCRdb reworked the public reads: Q25 trimming with fastp, MiXCR clone assembly, productive beta chains retained. CDR3 protein duplicates are merged, each entry listing the most common genes and DNA. The sample has approximately 200,000 distinct CDR3 sequences on record, 64% of them singletons. In total, the top ten clones hold 46% of the sample. Specimen: sorted CD4+, CD8+, or CD8+CD57+ T cells (not recorded which) from PBMCs. The receptors shown here come from a human donor with severe aplastic anemia or a healthy control (not recorded which).

This clonotype has just a few counts. The chain is built from TRBV15 and TRBJ1-3, with D possibly being TRBD1 (6 bases). The CDR3 loop spans 15 amino acids. Between the trimmed V and J ends, which lost 0 bases and 2 bases, there was a span of 8 bases. Germline CDR1 reads LNHNV; CDR2 reads YYDKDF (reference sequence). The CDR3 DNA follows: TGTGCCACCAGCAGAGACAGGGGACCTGGAAACACCATATATTTT. This gives the protein CATSRDRGPGNTIYF.

This clonotype occurred many times. The gene calls are TRBV6-5 and TRBJ2-7; 7 bases map to TRBD2. The ends lost 6 bases at V and 4 bases at J; junction bases unmatched: 12. CDR3 length: 15 residues. Germline CDR1 is MNHEY and CDR2 is SVGAGI. CDR3 DNA sequence: TGTGCCAGCAGCCCTACTAGCGCCGGGTATTACGAGCAGTACTTC. It codes for CASSPTSAGYYEQYF.

The chain has TRBV20-1 and TRBJ1-5, with D uncertain. From germline, CDR1 is DFQATT and CDR2 SNEGSKA (reference sequence). The CDR3 length is 12 residues. The V end lost 5 bases, the J end lost 4 bases, and 9 bases lay between the germline ends. The CDR3 bases are TGCAGTGCTGGAAACACGAATCAGCCCCAGCATTTT. The encoded protein is CSAGNTNQPQHF.

V gene TRBV10-3 combines with J gene TRBJ2-3, with TRBD2 identical over 9 bases. CDR1 is ENHRY and CDR2 is SYGVKD in the germline V gene. This CDR3 is 15 amino acids long. Trimming at V came to 7 bases and at J to 2 bases, leaving 7 bases not matched to a gene. This CDR3 reads CAINVAGASTDTQYF. CDR3 DNA sequence: TGTGCCATCAACGTAGCGGGGGCCTCCACAGATACGCAGTATTTT.

This chain links TRBV7-2 with TRBJ1-6; D gene uncertain. This CDR3 is built from 15 residues. V lost 5 bases to trimming and J lost 6 bases, with 14 bases between them. Looked up from germline, CDR1 is SGHTA and CDR2 is FQGNSA. The CDR3 DNA reads TGTGCCAGCAGCCGAGTCAGGACCTCTAATTCACCCCTCCACTTT. It codes for CASSRVRTSNSPLHF.

V gene TRBV20-1 combines with J gene TRBJ1-5, with 8 bases matching TRBD1. V lost 6 bases, J lost 4 bases, and 5 bases stayed unmatched. The CDR3 is made up of 13 amino acids. Germline V gives CDR1 DFQATT, CDR2 SNEGSKA (reference sequence). The DNA for the CDR3 is TGCAGTGCGTTGACAGGGGCAAATCAGCCCCAGCATTTT. Translated: CSALTGANQPQHF.

J is TRBJ2-1 and V is TRBV5-5, with 14 positions matching TRBD2. V shed 3 bases, J shed 7 bases, and the junction held 3 bases outside the gene matches. The CDR3 covers 15 residues. Looked up from germline, CDR1 is SGHKS and CDR2 is YYEKEE (reference sequence). CDR3 loop: CASSSGLAGANEQFF. The CDR3 nucleotides read TGTGCCAGCAGCTCGGGACTAGCGGGGGCAAATGAGCAGTTCTTC.

On this clonotype: This may stem from a read error, because a much larger clone lies one nucleotide away. This sequence joins TRBV12-3 or TRBV12-4 and TRBJ1-2; 9 bases align to TRBD1. V shed 4 bases, J shed 1 base, and the junction held 10 bases outside the gene matches. This CDR3 has 17 residues. The CDR3 region has the DNA TGTGCCAGCAGTTACCCGGGACAGGGCCTCTATAACTATGGCTACACCTTC. This codes for CASSYPGQGLYNYGYTF.

This clonotype was found a few times. The gene calls are TRBV10-3 and TRBJ2-7; 9 bases line up with TRBD1. Trimming took 4 bases from V and 5 from J; bases not matched to a gene: 6. Looked up from germline, CDR1 is ENHRY and CDR2 is SYGVKD. CDR3 size: 14 residues. Written as DNA, the CDR3 is TGTGCCATCAGTGTGACAGGGGGTGGACACGAGCAGTACTTC. Its translation: CAISVTGGGHEQYF.

The genes are TRBV7-6 and TRBJ2-6; no reliable D call. The germline gives CDR1 SGHVS, CDR2 FNYEAQ. The V and J ends lost 5 bases and 0 bases respectively, with 8 bases between them. The CDR3 covers 15 residues. The CDR3 nucleotides read TGTGCCAGCAGCCACGCAGTCTCTGGGGCCAACGTCCTGACTTTC. Its protein is CASSHAVSGANVLTF.

V usage is TRBV12-3 or TRBV12-4 and J usage is TRBJ2-3; 9 nucleotides agree with TRBD1. Trimming cost V 4 bases and J 6 bases; bases outside gene matches: 11. The CDR3 is 16 residues long. As DNA, the CDR3 is TGTGCCAGCAGTTACCTACTGGACAGGGGAGTGGATACGCAGTATTTT. It specifies CASSYLLDRGVDTQYF.

This clonotype came up a few times. V and J are TRBV27 and TRBJ1-3; 12 nucleotides match TRBD1. This CDR3 is 16 amino acids long. J was trimmed by 4 bases and V by 3 bases; bases with no gene match: 4. The germline CDR1 and CDR2 sequences are MNHEY and SMNVEV (reference sequence). The CDR3 DNA sequence: TGTGCCAGCAGTTTCTCTGGGACAGGGGGCGGAAACACCATATATTTT. This encodes CASSFSGTGGGNTIYF.

This clonotype appeared a few times. The genes are TRBV7-9 and TRBJ2-2, with TRBD2 as a possible D gene (5 bases). V lost 10 bases to trimming and J lost 3 bases, with 9 bases between them. There are 12 residues in the CDR3. Looked up from germline, CDR1 is SEHNR and CDR2 is FQNEAQ (reference sequence). The CDR3 sequence is CANHGDTGELFF. CDR3 DNA sequence: TGTGCCAACCACGGGGACACCGGGGAGCTGTTTTTT.